Sequencing of this T cell receptor beta chain was carried out in a study of T cells in Graves' hyperthyroidism and ophthalmopathy. Study-level background: Peripheral blood draws took place at initial diagnosis, ahead of any treatment.

No progression to ophthalmopathy during 18 months of follow-up defined stable disease. The diagnostic basis comprised clinical symptoms, serum thyroxine and TRAb, thyroid ultrasound and orbital computed tomography. PBMCs were derived from around 10 ml fresh peripheral blood. At least ten counts were recorded for this clonotype. RNA transcripts served as the template for amplifying TCR beta CDR3 regions. A set of HTBI primers served as the primers for a first-round RT-PCR of the TCR CDR3. One entry per CDR3 protein, called by TCRdb with MiXCR from the multiplex PCR reads. The sample records about 560,000 distinct CDR3 sequences, more than 15% being singletons. This clonotype originated in a woman aged 30 to 39 with Graves' hyperthyroidism. The sample taken for sequencing was blood.

In nucleotides, the CDR3 is TGTGCCAGCAGTGGGGGAGCCAATCAGCCCCAGCATTTT. It yields the protein CASSGGANQPQHF. This rearrangement joins TRBV27 to TRBJ1-5; possibly TRBD1 for D (5 bases). This CDR3 is 13 amino acids long. Germline V gene sequence: CDR1 MNHEY, CDR2 SMNVEV (reference sequence). With 5 bases removed from V and 3 bases from J, the gap between germline ends came to 8 bases.